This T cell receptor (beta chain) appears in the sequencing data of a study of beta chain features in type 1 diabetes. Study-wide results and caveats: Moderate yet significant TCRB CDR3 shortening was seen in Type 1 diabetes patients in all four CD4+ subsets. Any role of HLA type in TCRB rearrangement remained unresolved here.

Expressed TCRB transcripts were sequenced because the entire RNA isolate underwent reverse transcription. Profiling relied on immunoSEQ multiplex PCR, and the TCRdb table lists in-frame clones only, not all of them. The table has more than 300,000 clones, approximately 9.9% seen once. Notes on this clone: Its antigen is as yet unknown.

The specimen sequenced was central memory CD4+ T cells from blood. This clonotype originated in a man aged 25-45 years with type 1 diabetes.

The DNA for the CDR3 is TGTGCCAGCAGCCCGGCGGGGCAGGGAGTTGGCTACACCTTC. As protein: CASSPAGQGVGYTF. The J gene is TRBJ1-2, the V gene TRBV7-2, with a possible D match to TRBD1 (5 bases). Trimming left V 5 bases short and J 7 bases short, with 17 bases between. CDR3 length equals 14 residues. Germline CDR1 is SGHTA and CDR2 is FQGNSA. The full variable domain, rest sourced from reference TRBV7-2 and TRBJ1-2, is GAGVSQSPSNKVTEKGKDVELRCDPISGHTALYWYRQSLGQGLEFLIYFQGNSAPDKSGLPSDRFSAERTGGSVSTLTIQRTQQEDSAVYLCASSPAGQGVGYTFGSGTRLTVV.